The clone carrying this T cell receptor beta chain was counted a few times. What it binds is unknown. PCR employed 60 Vbeta and 13 Jbeta primers. Here immunoSEQ multiplex PCR was the method, and the copy in TCRdb shows in-frame clones only, minus some. The sample consists of under 150,000 clones, approximately 80% of them appearing once. The sample comes from a study of cytomegalovirus exposure and HLA in healthy donors. Study findings and constraints: As a later analysis showed, several of the most significant clusters appeared to be linked to common viral pathogens. Later on, an analysis tied some 17,000 TCR beta sequences to HLA alleles at 0.05 false discovery rate. According to an earlier analysis, most TCR beta V segments yielded productive rearrangements about 90% or about 30% of the time.

This TCR was recovered from a male donor in good health and CMV-seronegative. The sample comprised PBMCs.

CDR3 sequence (DNA): TGTGCCAGCAGTTCAGGGAAGCGGGAGAACACCTACGAGCAGTACTTC. It translates to CASSSGKRENTYEQYF. The V call is TRBV28, the J call TRBJ2-5; 8 positions agree with TRBD2. The better agreement between TRBJ2-7 and the DNA end casts doubt on the J call. The germline gives CDR1 MDHEN, CDR2 SYDVKM. The CDR3 is 16 residues long.